This is a list of T cell receptor beta chains from one sample in a study of Graves' ophthalmopathy and Graves' hyperthyroidism. TCRdb independently ran MiXCR on the multiplex PCR reads; one entry per CDR3 protein. The sample contains about 400,000 distinct CDR3 sequences, around 17% of which appear only once. Material: peripheral blood. The source is a woman aged 18-29 years with Graves' ophthalmopathy. CDR3s leave out the opening cysteine and the closing phenylalanine or tryptophan. D genes are given only for firm matches.

TRBV28,TRBJ2-3,TRBD2,ASSLTSGGPDTQY
TRBV6-2/TRBV6-3,TRBJ1-1,NA,ASSPVHYTEAF
TRBV11-1,TRBJ2-4,NA,ASSSYRTTDLAKNIQY
TRBV4-1,TRBJ2-1,TRBD2,ASSQDSGLAGVGEQF
TRBV3-1,TRBJ1-1,NA,ASDRGDSNTEAF
TRBV6-2/TRBV6-3,TRBJ1-1,NA,ASSYGAGRMNTEAF
TRBV20-1,TRBJ1-5,TRBD1,SARGQGVNQPQH
TRBV4-3,TRBJ2-7,NA,ASSQLAIGSYEQY
TRBV28,TRBJ2-5,NA,ASSLEGQETQY
TRBV30,TRBJ1-1,NA,AWLQGSTEAF
TRBV27,TRBJ2-7,NA,ANSLRGSIYEQY
TRBV10-2,TRBJ2-5,NA,ASSESTRGRETQY
TRBV6-1,TRBJ1-5,TRBD1,ASRKDRGYSNQPQH
TRBV5-5,TRBJ1-1,NA,ASSFPLISDTEAF
TRBV12-3/TRBV12-4,TRBJ1-6,TRBD1,ASSLGQGPNSPLH
TRBV12-3/TRBV12-4,TRBJ2-5,TRBD2,ASSLLLAGVPETQY
TRBV12-5,TRBJ1-5,NA,ASGPFDVGTSNQPQH
TRBV11-2,TRBJ2-5,NA,ASQDRVQETQY
TRBV12-3/TRBV12-4,TRBJ1-2,TRBD1,ASSRDRDRANYGYT
TRBV10-3,TRBJ2-5,TRBD2,AISERTSGRETQY
TRBV7-9,TRBJ2-4,NA,ASSLADPRNIQY
TRBV28,TRBJ1-3,NA,ASSFAEVLRGNTIY
TRBV6-5,TRBJ1-2,NA,ASSYSRGRQSYGYT
TRBV9,TRBJ1-1,TRBD1,ASSTLTGMNTEAF
TRBV4-2,TRBJ1-3,NA,ASSQGGVSSGNTIY
TRBV15,TRBJ2-5,NA,ATSNTGTPETQY
TRBV12-5,TRBJ1-1,NA,ASGLVLGSKTTEAF
TRBV7-9,TRBJ2-5,NA,ASSLAMRETQY
TRBV3-1,TRBJ2-7,NA,ASSPPTGRQAHEQY
TRBV2,TRBJ1-1,NA,ASSEWIMNTEAF
TRBV12-3/TRBV12-4,TRBJ1-5,NA,ASSFEGVRQPQH
TRBV7-8,TRBJ1-4,NA,ASRSRDDWGGKLF
TRBV12-3/TRBV12-4,TRBJ2-2,NA,ASSARSRVSGELF
TRBV7-9,NA,NA,ASSPEGVSSYEQY
TRBV6-5,TRBJ2-7,TRBD1,ASRNPWTGGYEQY
TRBV4-2,TRBJ1-2,NA,ASSQDRVLDYT
TRBV6-1,TRBJ2-7,NA,ASSVGGDTYEQY
TRBV30,TRBJ1-2,NA,AWIRRANYGYT
TRBV2,TRBJ2-7,NA,ASSDGLNEQY
TRBV7-2,TRBJ2-7,NA,ASSLETVNEQY